This T cell receptor beta chain appears in the sequencing data of a study of T cells in Graves' hyperthyroidism and ophthalmopathy. Study outcomes and limitations: Median prediction lead before ophthalmopathy onset was 5 to 7.5 months with the model. A model built on 13 V-J features separated ophthalmopathy from stable hyperthyroidism. Most clonotypes that expanded in the thyroid above 0.001 also showed up in blood.

This clonotype was counted ten times or more. No antigen is known for it. Criteria for exclusion of patients were uncontrolled infection, other autoimmune disease, pregnancy or lactation. The CDR3 regions of TCR beta were amplified from RNA transcripts. When the TCR CDR3 underwent first-round RT-PCR, the HTBI primer set was used. Each CDR3 protein gets one entry after TCRdb re-called the multiplex PCR reads with MiXCR. The sample holds approximately 510,000 distinct CDR3 sequences, roughly 45% seen once. This receptor was identified in an adult woman with Graves' disease, either hyperthyroidism or ophthalmopathy (not recorded which). Sequencing was performed on peripheral blood or thyroid tissue (not recorded which).

CDR3 nucleotides: TGCAGTGCCACCACCGGGACAGCTAGAGAGACCCAGTACTTC. The encoded protein is CSATTGTARETQYF. This rearrangement joins TRBV20-1 to TRBJ2-5; 7 positions agree with TRBD1. There are 14 residues in the CDR3. Germline-derived CDR1 and CDR2 are DFQATT and SNEGSKA (reference sequence). V shed 6 bases and J 4 bases; nucleotides not matched to a gene: 11.